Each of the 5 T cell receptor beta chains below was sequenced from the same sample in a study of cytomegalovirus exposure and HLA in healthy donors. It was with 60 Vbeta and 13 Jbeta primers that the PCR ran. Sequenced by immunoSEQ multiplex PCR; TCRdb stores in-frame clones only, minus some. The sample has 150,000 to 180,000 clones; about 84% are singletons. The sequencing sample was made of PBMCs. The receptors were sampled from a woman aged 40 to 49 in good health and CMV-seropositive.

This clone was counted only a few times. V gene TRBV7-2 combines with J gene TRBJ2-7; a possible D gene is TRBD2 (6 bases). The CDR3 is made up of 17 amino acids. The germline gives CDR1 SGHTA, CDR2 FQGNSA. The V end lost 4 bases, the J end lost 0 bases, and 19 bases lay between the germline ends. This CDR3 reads CASSSNHRAGRSYEQYF. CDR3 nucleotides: TGTGCCAGCAGCTCCAACCACAGAGCGGGCCGCTCCTACGAGCAGTACTTC. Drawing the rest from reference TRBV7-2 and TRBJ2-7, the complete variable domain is GAGVSQSPSNKVTEKGKDVELRCDPISGHTALYWYRQSLGQGLEFLIYFQGNSAPDKSGLPSDRFSAERTGGSVSTLTIQRTQQEDSAVYLCASSSNHRAGRSYEQYFGPGTRLTVT.

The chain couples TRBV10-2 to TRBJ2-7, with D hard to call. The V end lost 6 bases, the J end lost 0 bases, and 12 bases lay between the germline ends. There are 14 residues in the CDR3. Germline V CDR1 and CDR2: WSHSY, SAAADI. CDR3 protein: CASRRSRSSYEQYF. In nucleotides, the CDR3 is TGCGCCAGCAGGCGCTCGCGGAGCTCCTACGAGCAGTACTTC.

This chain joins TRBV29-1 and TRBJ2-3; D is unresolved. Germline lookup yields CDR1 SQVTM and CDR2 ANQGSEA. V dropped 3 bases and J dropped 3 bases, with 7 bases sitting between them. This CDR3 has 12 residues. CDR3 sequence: CSVETLTDTQYF. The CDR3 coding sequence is TGCAGCGTTGAGACTCTGACAGATACGCAGTATTTT.

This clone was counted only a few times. The CDR3 region has the DNA TGTGCCAGCAGCCGACCCACAGGGATGAACACTGAAGCTTTCTTT. Protein sequence: CASSRPTGMNTEAFF. The J gene is TRBJ1-1, the V gene TRBV5-4, with a possible D match to TRBD1 (6 bases). In germline, CDR1 is SGHNT, CDR2 YYREEE (reference sequence). This CDR3 comprises 15 residues. The ends were cut back, 4 bases at V and 0 bases at J, with 13 bases in the middle. Drawing the rest from reference TRBV5-4 and TRBJ1-1, the complete variable domain is ETGVTQSPTHLIKTRGQQVTLRCSSQSGHNTVSWYQQALGQGPQFIFQYYREEENGRGNFPPRFSGLQFPNYSSELNVNALELDDSALYLCASSRPTGMNTEAFFGQGTRLTVV.

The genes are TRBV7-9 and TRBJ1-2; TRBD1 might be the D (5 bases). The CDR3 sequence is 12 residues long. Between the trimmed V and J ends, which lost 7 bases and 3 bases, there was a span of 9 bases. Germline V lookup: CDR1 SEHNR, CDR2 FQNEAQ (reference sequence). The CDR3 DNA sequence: TGTGCCAGCAATAGGGGTGACTATGGCTACACCTTC. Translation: CASNRGDYGYTF.